This entry features one TCR beta chain sequence. Its target is unknown. This entry comes from a study of T cell responses to AZD1222 COVID-19 vaccine. Notes on the study in general: Seropositive at baseline were only a handful of AZD1222 recipients. Repertoires were sampled only after the peak T cell response. Regions 160-218 and 743-854 dominated among vaccine-associated CD4 TCRs spanning spike. Mostly white British, mostly female donors; authors suggested clonal diversity may be underestimated.

Profiling relied on immunoSEQ multiplex PCR, and the TCRdb table lists in-frame clones only, not all of them. Of about 97,000 clones listed, about 90% are singletons. This CDR3 contains 15 residues. After removal of 6 bases from V and 1 base from J, the junction contained 5 bases not matched to a gene. CDR1 and CDR2 (germline): SGDLS, YYNGEE. This chain joins TRBV9 and TRBJ2-3; 10 bases are shared with TRBD2. Sequencing was performed on peripheral blood, taken 28 days after the second AZD1222 dose. This sequence was found in an adult who received the AZD1222 COVID-19 vaccine. CDR3 amino acids: CASNPGTSGTDTQYF. The CDR3 DNA reads TGTGCCAGCAACCCCGGGACTAGCGGCACAGATACGCAGTATTTT.